Listed below are T cell receptor beta chains from one sample, sequenced in a study of blood T cell repertoires in COVID-19. Using immunoSEQ multiplex PCR, the repertoire was profiled, and TCRdb retains in-frame clones only, with some absent. The table lists 210,000 or so clones, under 90% of them singletons. The source material was peripheral blood. The receptors were sampled from a human donor in a cohort sampled during active COVID-19. Each CDR3 is given with its conserved first and last residue. D genes are given only for firm matches. Rows give clone size only sometimes, using once, few, many, or a class for an expanded clone.

J gene: TRBJ2-2; clone size: NA; V gene: TRBV4-2; D gene: TRBD1; CDR3 protein: CASSLTGFFPGELFF; CDR3 DNA: TGTGCCAGCAGTCTGACAGGGTTTTTTCCCGGGGAGCTGTTTTTT
J gene: TRBJ1-2; clone size: NA; V gene: TRBV27; D gene: TRBD1; CDR3 protein: CASSFRQGTYGYTF; CDR3 DNA: TGTGCCAGCAGTTTTCGACAGGGGACCTATGGCTACACCTTC
J gene: TRBJ1-2; clone size: NA; V gene: TRBV18; D gene: NA; CDR3 protein: CASSRRGSYGYTF; CDR3 DNA: TGTGCCAGCTCACGGAGGGGATCCTATGGCTACACCTTC
J gene: TRBJ2-7; clone size: NA; V gene: TRBV6-5; D gene: NA; CDR3 protein: CASSYSTRVEGYEQYF; CDR3 DNA: TGTGCCAGCAGTTACTCCACAAGGGTAGAGGGCTACGAGCAGTACTTC
J gene: TRBJ2-3; clone size: NA; V gene: TRBV28; D gene: TRBD2; CDR3 protein: CASSFLRGRATDTQYF; CDR3 DNA: TGTGCCAGCAGTTTTCTTCGCGGGAGGGCCACAGATACGCAGTATTTT
J gene: TRBJ2-1; clone size: NA; V gene: TRBV30; D gene: TRBD2; CDR3 protein: CAWTVGWTSGAYNEQFF; CDR3 DNA: TGTGCCTGGACAGTGGGGTGGACTAGCGGTGCCTACAATGAGCAGTTCTTC
J gene: TRBJ1-3; clone size: NA; V gene: TRBV11-2; D gene: NA; CDR3 protein: CASSPPPSSGNTIYF; CDR3 DNA: TGTGCCAGCAGCCCCCCACCGAGCTCTGGAAACACCATATATTTT
J gene: TRBJ2-5; clone size: NA; V gene: TRBV2; D gene: NA; CDR3 protein: CASAAFTQETQYF; CDR3 DNA: TGTGCCTCCGCAGCGTTCACTCAAGAGACCCAGTACTTC
J gene: TRBJ2-7; clone size: NA; V gene: TRBV29-1; D gene: TRBD2; CDR3 protein: CSVLAGDSGEQYF; CDR3 DNA: TGCAGCGTACTAGCGGGAGATTCAGGCGAGCAGTACTTC
J gene: TRBJ1-6; clone size: NA; V gene: TRBV18; D gene: NA; CDR3 protein: CASSDGASPLHF; CDR3 DNA: TGTGCCAGCTCAGACGGAGCTTCACCCCTCCACTTT
J gene: TRBJ2-4; clone size: NA; V gene: TRBV6-5; D gene: TRBD2; CDR3 protein: CASMRGSIQYF; CDR3 DNA: TGTGCCAGCATGCGGGGGAGCATTCAGTACTTC
J gene: TRBJ2-5; clone size: NA; V gene: TRBV11-2; D gene: NA; CDR3 protein: CASSLVRGGETQYF; CDR3 DNA: TGTGCCAGCAGCTTAGTTCGGGGTGGCGAGACCCAGTACTTC
J gene: TRBJ2-7; clone size: NA; V gene: TRBV28; D gene: TRBD1; CDR3 protein: CASIPGQRPEISYEQYF; CDR3 DNA: TGTGCCAGCATCCCGGGACAGCGACCCGAAATTAGCTACGAGCAGTACTTC
J gene: TRBJ2-3; clone size: NA; V gene: TRBV5-1; D gene: TRBD2; CDR3 protein: CASSLGTRNTDTQYF; CDR3 DNA: TGCGCCAGCAGCTTGGGGACTAGGAACACAGATACGCAGTATTTT
J gene: TRBJ1-2; clone size: NA; V gene: TRBV12-3/TRBV12-4; D gene: NA; CDR3 protein: CASRGAGDYGYTF; CDR3 DNA: TGTGCCAGCAGGGGGGCAGGGGACTATGGCTACACCTTC
J gene: TRBJ2-7; clone size: once; V gene: TRBV30; D gene: TRBD1; CDR3 protein: CAWEPGQGNYEQYF; CDR3 DNA: TGTGCCTGGGAACCGGGACAGGGTAACTACGAGCAGTACTTC
J gene: TRBJ2-6; clone size: once; V gene: TRBV27; D gene: NA; CDR3 protein: CATGFSGANVLTF; CDR3 DNA: TGTGCCACCGGGTTTTCTGGGGCCAACGTCCTGACTTTC
J gene: TRBJ1-1; clone size: NA; V gene: TRBV6-1; D gene: TRBD1; CDR3 protein: CASSEYVPGTGGTEAFF; CDR3 DNA: TGTGCCAGCAGTGAATACGTGCCCGGGACAGGGGGCACTGAAGCTTTCTTT
J gene: TRBJ1-6; clone size: NA; V gene: TRBV28; D gene: NA; CDR3 protein: CASRKGGTNSPLHF; CDR3 DNA: TGTGCCAGCAGGAAGGGGGGGACTAATTCACCCCTCCACTTT
J gene: TRBJ2-5; clone size: NA; V gene: TRBV6-6; D gene: TRBD1; CDR3 protein: CASRDRVGETQYF; CDR3 DNA: TGTGCCAGCAGGGACAGGGTCGGGGAGACCCAGTACTTC
J gene: TRBJ2-1; clone size: NA; V gene: TRBV6-5; D gene: NA; CDR3 protein: CASSTGTNFFNEQFF; CDR3 DNA: TGTGCCAGCAGTACCGGGACAAACTTCTTCAATGAGCAGTTCTTC
J gene: TRBJ2-1; clone size: NA; V gene: TRBV12-3/TRBV12-4; D gene: NA; CDR3 protein: CASSFAGKNEQFF; CDR3 DNA: TGTGCCAGCAGTTTCGCCGGGAAAAATGAGCAGTTCTTC
J gene: TRBJ1-5; clone size: once; V gene: TRBV6-5; D gene: NA; CDR3 protein: CASGQGRVSNQPQHF; CDR3 DNA: TGTGCCAGCGGCCAGGGAAGGGTTAGCAATCAGCCCCAGCATTTT
J gene: TRBJ1-1; clone size: NA; V gene: TRBV6-4; D gene: NA; CDR3 protein: CASSVGPGTEAFF; CDR3 DNA: TGTGCCAGCAGTGTGGGTCCAGGGACTGAAGCTTTCTTT
J gene: TRBJ1-1; clone size: NA; V gene: TRBV20-1; D gene: NA; CDR3 protein: CSAPGSIEAFF; CDR3 DNA: TGCAGTGCTCCGGGGTCTATTGAAGCTTTCTTT
J gene: TRBJ2-7; clone size: few; V gene: TRBV7-6; D gene: NA; CDR3 protein: CASSSGLSYEQYF; CDR3 DNA: TGTGCCAGCAGCTCCGGACTCTCCTACGAGCAGTACTTC
J gene: TRBJ1-2; clone size: NA; V gene: TRBV9; D gene: TRBD1; CDR3 protein: CASSPTGTGGYGYTF; CDR3 DNA: TGTGCCAGCAGCCCAACCGGGACAGGGGGCTATGGCTACACCTTC
J gene: TRBJ2-7; clone size: NA; V gene: TRBV19; D gene: TRBD2; CDR3 protein: CASSPKRVAGGYAYEQYF; CDR3 DNA: TGTGCCAGTAGTCCGAAAAGGGTAGCGGGAGGTTATGCCTACGAGCAGTACTTC
J gene: TRBJ2-2; clone size: NA; V gene: TRBV19; D gene: NA; CDR3 protein: CASSMTPLNTGELFF; CDR3 DNA: TGTGCCAGTAGTATGACTCCGCTGAACACCGGGGAGCTGTTTTTT
J gene: TRBJ2-7; clone size: NA; V gene: TRBV27; D gene: TRBD2; CDR3 protein: CASSLSLTSGRRLGYEQYF; CDR3 DNA: TGTGCCAGCAGTTTATCACTGACTAGCGGGAGGCGATTAGGGTACGAGCAGTACTTC
J gene: TRBJ2-3; clone size: NA; V gene: TRBV30; D gene: TRBD2; CDR3 protein: CAWSPLAGGPDTQYF; CDR3 DNA: TGTGCCTGGAGTCCCCTAGCGGGCGGCCCAGATACGCAGTATTTT
J gene: TRBJ2-1; clone size: NA; V gene: TRBV27; D gene: TRBD1; CDR3 protein: CASSLRTGVGNEQFF; CDR3 DNA: TGTGCCAGCAGTTTACGGACAGGGGTGGGCAATGAGCAGTTCTTC
J gene: TRBJ2-7; clone size: NA; V gene: TRBV19; D gene: TRBD1; CDR3 protein: CASSHEGTGGSSYEQYF; CDR3 DNA: TGTGCCAGTAGCCACGAGGGAACAGGGGGCTCGAGTTACGAGCAGTACTTC
J gene: TRBJ1-2; clone size: NA; V gene: TRBV20-1; D gene: TRBD1; CDR3 protein: CSASDTRTGYGYTF; CDR3 DNA: TGCAGTGCTAGTGACACCAGGACAGGCTATGGCTACACCTTC
J gene: TRBJ2-1; clone size: NA; V gene: TRBV3-1/TRBV3-2; D gene: NA; CDR3 protein: CASSRPLASGVGGNEQFF; CDR3 DNA: TGTGCCAGCAGCCGTCCCTTAGCCAGCGGGGTAGGGGGCAATGAGCAGTTCTTC
J gene: TRBJ1-1; clone size: NA; V gene: TRBV5-1; D gene: TRBD1; CDR3 protein: CASSLSGGLNTEAFF; CDR3 DNA: TGCGCCAGCAGCTTGTCAGGGGGCCTAAACACTGAAGCTTTCTTT
J gene: TRBJ2-5; clone size: NA; V gene: TRBV19; D gene: NA; CDR3 protein: CASSSYSQETQYF; CDR3 DNA: TGTGCCAGTTCGTCTTACAGCCAAGAGACCCAGTACTTC
J gene: TRBJ1-2; clone size: once; V gene: TRBV5-6; D gene: NA; CDR3 protein: CASSEGGTNYGYTF; CDR3 DNA: TGTGCCAGCAGCGAGGGCGGTACTAACTATGGCTACACCTTC
J gene: TRBJ2-7; clone size: NA; V gene: TRBV27; D gene: NA; CDR3 protein: CASSLLGPYEQYF; CDR3 DNA: TGTGCCAGCAGTTTACTGGGGCCCTACGAGCAGTACTTC
J gene: TRBJ2-2; clone size: NA; V gene: TRBV29-1; D gene: TRBD2; CDR3 protein: CSAREEPGELFF; CDR3 DNA: TGCAGCGCTCGGGAGGAGCCCGGGGAGCTGTTTTTT
J gene: TRBJ2-5; clone size: NA; V gene: TRBV15; D gene: NA; CDR3 protein: CATSRDQAETQYF; CDR3 DNA: TGTGCCACCAGCAGAGATCAAGCGGAGACCCAGTACTTC
J gene: TRBJ2-1; clone size: once; V gene: TRBV12-3/TRBV12-4; D gene: NA; CDR3 protein: CASQVGNEQFF; CDR3 DNA: TGTGCCAGCCAGGTAGGCAATGAGCAGTTCTTC
J gene: TRBJ2-5; clone size: NA; V gene: TRBV29-1; D gene: NA; CDR3 protein: CSSKDGGFETQYF; CDR3 DNA: TGCAGCAGCAAGGACGGAGGGTTTGAGACCCAGTACTTC
J gene: TRBJ1-5; clone size: few; V gene: TRBV30; D gene: NA; CDR3 protein: CAWSGLTGREPQHF; CDR3 DNA: TGTGCCTGGAGTGGGCTAACAGGGCGGGAGCCCCAGCATTTT
J gene: TRBJ2-5; clone size: NA; V gene: TRBV11-2; D gene: NA; CDR3 protein: CASSFGLDGETQYF; CDR3 DNA: TGTGCCAGCAGCTTCGGTCTAGACGGAGAGACCCAGTACTTC
J gene: TRBJ2-2; clone size: few; V gene: TRBV7-8; D gene: NA; CDR3 protein: CASSRTSGELFF; CDR3 DNA: TGTGCCAGCAGCCGGACATCCGGGGAGCTGTTTTTT
J gene: TRBJ2-3; clone size: NA; V gene: TRBV3-1/TRBV3-2; D gene: TRBD1; CDR3 protein: CASSQKTGVGTDTQYF; CDR3 DNA: TGTGCCAGCAGCCAAAAAACAGGGGTAGGCACAGATACGCAGTATTTT
J gene: TRBJ1-1; clone size: NA; V gene: TRBV5-1; D gene: NA; CDR3 protein: CASSLGGGAVAFF; CDR3 DNA: TGCGCCAGCAGCTTGGGGGGGGGCGCAGTAGCTTTCTTT
J gene: TRBJ2-5; clone size: NA; V gene: TRBV7-9; D gene: TRBD1; CDR3 protein: CASSGSGTAQETQYF; CDR3 DNA: TGTGCCAGCAGTGGTAGTGGGACAGCCCAAGAGACCCAGTACTTC
J gene: TRBJ2-3; clone size: NA; V gene: TRBV30; D gene: TRBD1; CDR3 protein: CAWRSGTGSDTQYF; CDR3 DNA: TGTGCCTGGAGGTCCGGGACAGGGTCAGATACGCAGTATTTT
J gene: TRBJ2-1; clone size: few; V gene: TRBV28; D gene: NA; CDR3 protein: CASSLMRRDEQFF; CDR3 DNA: TGTGCCAGCAGTTTAATGCGTCGGGATGAGCAGTTCTTC
J gene: TRBJ1-1; clone size: NA; V gene: TRBV6-6; D gene: NA; CDR3 protein: CASKNGQQNTEAFF; CDR3 DNA: TGTGCCAGCAAAAACGGACAGCAGAACACTGAAGCTTTCTTT
J gene: TRBJ1-3; clone size: NA; V gene: TRBV19; D gene: NA; CDR3 protein: CASSEGGLLSGNTIYF; CDR3 DNA: TGTGCCAGTAGTGAAGGAGGACTTCTATCTGGAAACACCATATATTTT
J gene: TRBJ1-5; clone size: NA; V gene: TRBV19; D gene: NA; CDR3 protein: CASSQTPGAGQPQHF; CDR3 DNA: TGTGCCAGTAGTCAAACTCCAGGGGCTGGTCAGCCCCAGCATTTT
J gene: TRBJ1-3; clone size: NA; V gene: TRBV5-1; D gene: NA; CDR3 protein: CASSLGMRPGNTIYF; CDR3 DNA: TGCGCCAGCAGCTTGGGCATGCGGCCTGGAAACACCATATATTTT
J gene: TRBJ1-4; clone size: NA; V gene: TRBV28; D gene: TRBD1; CDR3 protein: CASGQGAYEKLFF; CDR3 DNA: TGTGCCTCGGGACAGGGGGCCTATGAAAAACTGTTTTTT
J gene: TRBJ1-5; clone size: few; V gene: TRBV7-8; D gene: NA; CDR3 protein: CASSIQGSNQPQHF; CDR3 DNA: TGTGCCAGCAGCATACAGGGAAGCAATCAGCCCCAGCATTTT